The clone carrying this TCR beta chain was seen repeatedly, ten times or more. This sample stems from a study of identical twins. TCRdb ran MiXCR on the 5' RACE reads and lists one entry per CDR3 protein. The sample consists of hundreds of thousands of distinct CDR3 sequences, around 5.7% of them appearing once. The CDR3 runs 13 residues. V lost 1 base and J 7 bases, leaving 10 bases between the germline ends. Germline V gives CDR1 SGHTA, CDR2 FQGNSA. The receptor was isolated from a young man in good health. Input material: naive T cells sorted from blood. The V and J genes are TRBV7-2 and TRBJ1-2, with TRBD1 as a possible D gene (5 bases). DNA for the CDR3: TGTGCCAGCAGCTTAGGGGGCCTGGGTGGCTACACCTTC. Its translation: CASSLGGLGGYTF.